These T cell receptor beta chains were read from a single sample in a study of T cells in localized non-small cell lung cancer. Clones were sequenced by immunoSEQ multiplex PCR, and TCRdb holds only the in-frame ones, with some missing. Found here are about 92,000 clones, approximately 90% of them singletons; the top ten hold over 3.5%. Sequenced here: PBMCs, sampled before any cancer treatment. These receptors all stem from a woman between 40 and 69 years old with stage II squamous cell lung carcinoma. CDR3s include the opening cysteine and the closing phenylalanine or tryptophan. The D gene is left open where the match is weak. Expanded clones get a size class; other rows say once, few or many, or leave the size out.

j_call: TRBJ2-2; d_call: TRBD2; v_call: TRBV7-6; clone_size: NA; cdr3_nt: TGTGCCAGCAGCTTAGCCCAACTAGCGAGGGGCGGGGAGCTGTTTTTT; cdr3_aa: CASSLAQLARGGELFF
j_call: TRBJ1-4; d_call: NA; v_call: TRBV18; clone_size: once; cdr3_nt: TGTGCCAGCTCACAAGAAAATCCAAGGGGAGAAAAACTGTTTTTT; cdr3_aa: CASSQENPRGEKLFF
j_call: TRBJ1-2; d_call: NA; v_call: TRBV23-1; clone_size: NA; cdr3_nt: TGCGCCAGCAGTCATCCCCTCACAGGGAAGACTAATGGCTACACCTTC; cdr3_aa: CASSHPLTGKTNGYTF
j_call: TRBJ1-5; d_call: NA; v_call: TRBV2; clone_size: NA; cdr3_nt: TGTGCCAGCAGGCCTAAAGGGGGCAATCAGCCCCAGCATTTT; cdr3_aa: CASRPKGGNQPQHF
j_call: TRBJ1-4; d_call: NA; v_call: TRBV6-6; clone_size: NA; cdr3_nt: TGTGCCAGCAGTTACGGCCGGGCAACTAATGAAAAACTGTTTTTT; cdr3_aa: CASSYGRATNEKLFF
j_call: TRBJ1-6; d_call: NA; v_call: TRBV7-9; clone_size: NA; cdr3_nt: TGTGCCAGCAGCGATGATCAACGGAATAATTCACCCCTCCACTTT; cdr3_aa: CASSDDQRNNSPLHF
j_call: TRBJ2-2; d_call: NA; v_call: TRBV18; clone_size: NA; cdr3_nt: TGTGCCAGCTCAAATCCAGGAATAACCGGGGAGCTGTTTTTT; cdr3_aa: CASSNPGITGELFF
j_call: TRBJ1-2; d_call: NA; v_call: TRBV29-1; clone_size: NA; cdr3_nt: TGCAGCGTTGAAAGAGTCACAGGGCCCCTAAACTATGGCTACACCTTC; cdr3_aa: CSVERVTGPLNYGYTF
j_call: TRBJ1-2; d_call: TRBD1; v_call: TRBV29-1; clone_size: NA; cdr3_nt: TGCAGCGTCGCGCGGGGGACAGGGATCGATGGCTACACCTTC; cdr3_aa: CSVARGTGIDGYTF
j_call: TRBJ2-7; d_call: TRBD1; v_call: TRBV10-2; clone_size: NA; cdr3_nt: TGCGCCAGCAGTGACCGCCTAAAACCCTGGGACAGGGGGCCCTCGTCCTACGAGCAGTACTTC; cdr3_aa: CASSDRLKPWDRGPSSYEQYF
j_call: TRBJ1-2; d_call: TRBD1; v_call: TRBV5-6; clone_size: NA; cdr3_nt: TGTGCCAGCAGCCCCCTCGGGACAGGTCCTGAGGGGTATGGCTACACCTTC; cdr3_aa: CASSPLGTGPEGYGYTF
j_call: TRBJ1-2; d_call: NA; v_call: TRBV7-2; clone_size: NA; cdr3_nt: TGTGCCAGCAGCTTCACATACTCTAACTATGGCTACACCTTC; cdr3_aa: CASSFTYSNYGYTF
j_call: TRBJ1-1; d_call: NA; v_call: TRBV19; clone_size: NA; cdr3_nt: TGTGCCAGTAGTATTGAACAGTTACCTTGGGCCAACACTGAAGCTTTCTTT; cdr3_aa: CASSIEQLPWANTEAFF
j_call: TRBJ2-1; d_call: NA; v_call: TRBV5-4; clone_size: once; cdr3_nt: TGTGCCAGCAGCTTGCGGGGAACCTACAATGAGCAGTTCTTC; cdr3_aa: CASSLRGTYNEQFF
j_call: TRBJ2-7; d_call: NA; v_call: TRBV6-6; clone_size: NA; cdr3_nt: TGTGCCAGCAGTTATCAGGTCGAGCAGTACTTC; cdr3_aa: CASSYQVEQYF
j_call: TRBJ2-2; d_call: TRBD2; v_call: TRBV6-1; clone_size: NA; cdr3_nt: TGTGCCAGCAGTTCGACTAGCGCCGGGGAGCTGTTTTTT; cdr3_aa: CASSSTSAGELFF
j_call: TRBJ2-7; d_call: NA; v_call: TRBV6-5; clone_size: once; cdr3_nt: TGTGCCAGCAGTTTCGCGGGACCAAGCTCCTACGAGCAGTACTTC; cdr3_aa: CASSFAGPSSYEQYF
j_call: TRBJ2-2; d_call: TRBD1; v_call: TRBV18; clone_size: NA; cdr3_nt: TGTGCCAGCTCTCAGACAGGGCCCGGGTCGACACACGGGGAGCTGTTTTTT; cdr3_aa: CASSQTGPGSTHGELFF
j_call: TRBJ1-5; d_call: TRBD1; v_call: TRBV30; clone_size: NA; cdr3_nt: TGTGCCTGGGAGGGTAGGGGGCCTGGCAATCAGCCCCAGCATTTT; cdr3_aa: CAWEGRGPGNQPQHF
j_call: TRBJ2-1; d_call: TRBD2; v_call: TRBV27; clone_size: NA; cdr3_nt: TGTGCCAGCAGTTTATCGGGTAGCGGGAGGGGCAATGAGCAGTTCTTC; cdr3_aa: CASSLSGSGRGNEQFF
j_call: TRBJ1-4; d_call: TRBD1; v_call: TRBV6-6; clone_size: NA; cdr3_nt: TGTGCCAGCAGTCAAGCCAGGGGGAATGAAAAACTGTTTTTT; cdr3_aa: CASSQARGNEKLFF
j_call: TRBJ2-7; d_call: NA; v_call: TRBV10-3; clone_size: NA; cdr3_nt: TGTGCCATCACCGACCCCTCCGTGTTCTCCTACGAGCAGTACTTC; cdr3_aa: CAITDPSVFSYEQYF
j_call: TRBJ2-1; d_call: TRBD2; v_call: TRBV5-1; clone_size: NA; cdr3_nt: TGCGCCAGCAGCTTGACGCTAGCGGGAGATACCGGAGGTGGTGAGCAGTTCTTC; cdr3_aa: CASSLTLAGDTGGGEQFF
j_call: TRBJ2-5; d_call: NA; v_call: TRBV2; clone_size: NA; cdr3_nt: TGTGCCAGCAGTCGGGACGGCGGAGGGACCCAGTACTTC; cdr3_aa: CASSRDGGGTQYF
j_call: TRBJ1-3; d_call: TRBD1; v_call: TRBV11-2; clone_size: NA; cdr3_nt: TGTGCCAGCAGTTTGGGACAGGTTACATATTTT; cdr3_aa: CASSLGQVTYF
j_call: TRBJ2-4; d_call: TRBD1; v_call: TRBV29-1; clone_size: NA; cdr3_nt: TGCAGCGTCCCTGGGACAGGGGTAGCCAAAAACATTCAGTACTTC; cdr3_aa: CSVPGTGVAKNIQYF
j_call: TRBJ1-4; d_call: NA; v_call: TRBV5-1; clone_size: NA; cdr3_nt: TGCGCCAGCAGCTCCCCAGGGGCCAGAGGGGAAAAACTGTTTTTT; cdr3_aa: CASSSPGARGEKLFF
j_call: TRBJ2-3; d_call: NA; v_call: TRBV10-3; clone_size: NA; cdr3_nt: TGTGCCATCAGTGGGAACAGGCACACAGATACGCAGTATTTT; cdr3_aa: CAISGNRHTDTQYF
j_call: TRBJ2-1; d_call: NA; v_call: TRBV6-1; clone_size: NA; cdr3_nt: TGTGCCAGCAGGGGGATTTACAATGAGCAGTTCTTC; cdr3_aa: CASRGIYNEQFF
j_call: TRBJ2-1; d_call: TRBD2; v_call: TRBV9; clone_size: once; cdr3_nt: TGTGCCAGCAGCGTAGACGGGAGGGGAAACAATGAGCAGTTCTTC; cdr3_aa: CASSVDGRGNNEQFF
j_call: TRBJ1-1; d_call: TRBD1; v_call: TRBV18; clone_size: once; cdr3_nt: TGTGCCAGCTCATCCCAACAAGGGGGCCCCACTGAAGCTTTCTTT; cdr3_aa: CASSSQQGGPTEAFF
j_call: TRBJ2-1; d_call: NA; v_call: TRBV10-3; clone_size: NA; cdr3_nt: TGTGCCTCAGGGGGGGACAACAACAATGAGCAGTTCTTC; cdr3_aa: CASGGDNNNEQFF
j_call: TRBJ1-2; d_call: NA; v_call: TRBV11-2; clone_size: NA; cdr3_nt: TGTGCCAGCAGCCGAGTCCCGCGCGACTATGGCTACACCTTC; cdr3_aa: CASSRVPRDYGYTF
j_call: TRBJ2-7; d_call: NA; v_call: TRBV5-4; clone_size: NA; cdr3_nt: TGTGCCAGCAGCTTATCCTACGACCTCGAGCAGTACTTC; cdr3_aa: CASSLSYDLEQYF
j_call: TRBJ2-7; d_call: TRBD1; v_call: TRBV6-6; clone_size: NA; cdr3_nt: TGTGCCAGCAGATCGGATGGACAGGGGGGGTACGAGCAGTACTTC; cdr3_aa: CASRSDGQGGYEQYF
j_call: TRBJ2-3; d_call: NA; v_call: TRBV5-6; clone_size: NA; cdr3_nt: TGTGCCAGCAGCTCCTGGACAGGACTAACAGATACGCAGTATTTT; cdr3_aa: CASSSWTGLTDTQYF
j_call: TRBJ2-7; d_call: NA; v_call: TRBV4-1; clone_size: NA; cdr3_nt: TGCGCCAGCAGCCAGACCCCTTCCTACGAGCAGTACTTC; cdr3_aa: CASSQTPSYEQYF
j_call: TRBJ2-3; d_call: TRBD2; v_call: TRBV19; clone_size: once; cdr3_nt: TGTGCCAGTAGTTTAACGACTAGCGGGAGAACAGATACGCAGTATTTT; cdr3_aa: CASSLTTSGRTDTQYF
j_call: TRBJ2-7; d_call: TRBD2; v_call: TRBV2; clone_size: NA; cdr3_nt: TGTGCCAGCGCGGGGACTAGCGGATTCTCCTACGAGCAGTACTTC; cdr3_aa: CASAGTSGFSYEQYF
j_call: TRBJ2-7; d_call: TRBD2; v_call: TRBV29-1; clone_size: once; cdr3_nt: TGCAGCGTCTTACTAGCGGGAGAGGGCGAGCAGTACTTC; cdr3_aa: CSVLLAGEGEQYF
j_call: TRBJ1-2; d_call: NA; v_call: TRBV6-6; clone_size: NA; cdr3_nt: TGTGCCAGCAGTTGGGACACCTACTATGGCTACACCTTC; cdr3_aa: CASSWDTYYGYTF
j_call: TRBJ2-5; d_call: NA; v_call: TRBV10-3; clone_size: medium-sized; cdr3_nt: TGTGCCATCAGGGACTACAGGGGCCTACAAGAGACCCAGTACTTC; cdr3_aa: CAIRDYRGLQETQYF
j_call: TRBJ1-5; d_call: TRBD1; v_call: TRBV18; clone_size: NA; cdr3_nt: TGTGCCAGCTCACACCTCCGACAGGGCGGCAATCAGCCCCAGCATTTT; cdr3_aa: CASSHLRQGGNQPQHF
j_call: TRBJ2-3; d_call: NA; v_call: TRBV9; clone_size: NA; cdr3_nt: TGTGCCAGCAGCGTAGAAGTTCCAGATACGCAGTATTTT; cdr3_aa: CASSVEVPDTQYF
j_call: TRBJ1-5; d_call: NA; v_call: TRBV6-1; clone_size: few; cdr3_nt: TGTGCCTATGGCACGGGTCGGCCCCAGCATTTT; cdr3_aa: CAYGTGRPQHF
j_call: TRBJ2-7; d_call: NA; v_call: TRBV6-6; clone_size: NA; cdr3_nt: TGTGCCAGCAGTTACTCGTCAAGGGGGAGCTCCTACGAGCAGTACTTC; cdr3_aa: CASSYSSRGSSYEQYF
j_call: TRBJ1-4; d_call: NA; v_call: TRBV30; clone_size: NA; cdr3_nt: TGTGCCTGGAGTTTTGGGGACGGAAATGAAAAACTGTTTTTT; cdr3_aa: CAWSFGDGNEKLFF
j_call: TRBJ2-2; d_call: TRBD1; v_call: TRBV6-1; clone_size: NA; cdr3_nt: TGTGCCAGCAGTGAACAGGGACAGTATCCCGGGGAGCTGTTTTTT; cdr3_aa: CASSEQGQYPGELFF
j_call: TRBJ1-5; d_call: NA; v_call: TRBV7-2; clone_size: once; cdr3_nt: TGTGCCAGCAGCTTAAAAGTGGGCAATCAGCCCCAGCATTTT; cdr3_aa: CASSLKVGNQPQHF
j_call: TRBJ2-1; d_call: NA; v_call: TRBV7-6; clone_size: NA; cdr3_nt: TGTGCCAGCAGCGCTCGTCCTCTATTACGCTCCTACAATGAGCAGTTCTTC; cdr3_aa: CASSARPLLRSYNEQFF
j_call: TRBJ2-7; d_call: TRBD2; v_call: TRBV4-2; clone_size: NA; cdr3_nt: TGTGCCAGCAGCCCCGGGACTACCACCTACGAGCAGTACTTC; cdr3_aa: CASSPGTTTYEQYF
j_call: TRBJ2-1; d_call: TRBD2; v_call: TRBV6-1; clone_size: NA; cdr3_nt: TGTGCCAGCAGAGAATTAGCGGGAGGGGGTGAGCAGTTCTTC; cdr3_aa: CASRELAGGGEQFF
j_call: TRBJ2-3; d_call: TRBD2; v_call: TRBV7-9; clone_size: NA; cdr3_nt: TGTGCCAGCAGCCCTAGCGGGAGTACAGATACGCAGTATTTT; cdr3_aa: CASSPSGSTDTQYF
j_call: TRBJ2-1; d_call: TRBD2; v_call: TRBV9; clone_size: NA; cdr3_nt: TGTGCCAGCAGCGCCAGTCTAGCGGGAGCAACTGAGCAGTTCTTC; cdr3_aa: CASSASLAGATEQFF
j_call: TRBJ1-1; d_call: NA; v_call: TRBV7-2; clone_size: NA; cdr3_nt: TGTGCCAGCAGCTCTGGGGGCGCTATTGAAGCTTTCTTT; cdr3_aa: CASSSGGAIEAFF